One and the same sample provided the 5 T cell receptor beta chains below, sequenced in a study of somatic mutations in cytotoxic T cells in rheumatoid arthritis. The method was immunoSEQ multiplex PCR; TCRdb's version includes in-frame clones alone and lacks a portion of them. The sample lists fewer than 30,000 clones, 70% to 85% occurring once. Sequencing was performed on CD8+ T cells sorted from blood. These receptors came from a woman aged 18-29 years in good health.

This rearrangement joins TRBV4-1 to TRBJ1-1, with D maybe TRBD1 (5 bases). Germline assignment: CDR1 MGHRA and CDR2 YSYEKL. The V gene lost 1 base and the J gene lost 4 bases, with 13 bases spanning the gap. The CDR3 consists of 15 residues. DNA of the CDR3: TGCGCCAGCAGCCAAGGGGTCTCCGGGGGCACTGAAGCTTTCTTT. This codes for CASSQGVSGGTEAFF.

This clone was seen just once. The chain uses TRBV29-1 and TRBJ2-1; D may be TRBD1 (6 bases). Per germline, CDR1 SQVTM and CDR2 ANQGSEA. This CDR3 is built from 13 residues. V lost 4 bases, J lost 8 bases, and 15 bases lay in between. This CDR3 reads CSVGGRGGDEQFF. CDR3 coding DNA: TGCAGCGTTGGAGGCAGGGGTGGCGATGAGCAGTTCTTC.

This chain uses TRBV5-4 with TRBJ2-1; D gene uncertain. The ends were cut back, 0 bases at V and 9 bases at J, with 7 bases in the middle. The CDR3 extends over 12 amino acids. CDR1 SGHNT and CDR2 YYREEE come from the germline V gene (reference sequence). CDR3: CASSLVAAEQFF. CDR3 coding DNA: TGTGCCAGCAGCTTGGTGGCAGCTGAGCAGTTCTTC.

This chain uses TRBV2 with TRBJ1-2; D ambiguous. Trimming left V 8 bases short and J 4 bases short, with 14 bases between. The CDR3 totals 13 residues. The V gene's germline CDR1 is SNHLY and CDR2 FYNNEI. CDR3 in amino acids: CASSGTPSYGYTF. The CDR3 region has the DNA TGTGCCAGCTCAGGAACCCCGTCCTATGGCTACACCTTC.

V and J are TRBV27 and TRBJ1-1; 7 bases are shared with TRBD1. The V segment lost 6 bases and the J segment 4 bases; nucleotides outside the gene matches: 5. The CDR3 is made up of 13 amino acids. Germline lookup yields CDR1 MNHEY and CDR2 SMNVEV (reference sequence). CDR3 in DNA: TGTGCCAGCAGAAGGGGGCTTGGCACTGAAGCTTTCTTT. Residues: CASRRGLGTEAFF.